Here is one T cell receptor beta chain with its context. Participants were aged about 18 to 89 years from about two dozen US areas. CDR1 is SEHNR, CDR2 FQNEAQ, per germline (reference sequence). Between the trimmed V and J ends, which lost 6 bases and 5 bases, there was a span of 17 bases. This CDR3 comprises 15 residues. This record belongs to a study of blood T cell repertoires in COVID-19. Study summary: The cDNA or gDNA used as material had been derived from T cells, B-cell-depleted T cells, or PBMCs.

Sequencing used immunoSEQ multiplex PCR; TCRdb keeps in-frame clones, though not all of them. The table records some 300,000 clones, approximately 89% of them present only once. The chain recombines TRBV7-9 with TRBJ2-1, with a tentative D call TRBD2 (5 bases). The sample comprised PBMCs or T cells enriched from blood (not recorded which). The TCR sequence derives from a woman aged 25 to 45 who had recovered from COVID-19. In DNA, the CDR3 is TGTGCCAGCAGTCCTGAGGGAGTGGGCAACAATGAGCAGTTCTTC. Its translation: CASSPEGVGNNEQFF.